Listed below are T cell receptor beta chains from one sample, sequenced in a study of glioma-infiltrating T cells. MiXCR was run by TCRdb on the multiplex PCR reads, yielding one entry per CDR3 protein. The repertoire includes over 90,000 distinct CDR3 sequences, 25% to 35% of them detected once, and less than 55% sits in the top ten. Source material: glioma tissue, nonneoplastic brain tissue, or PBMCs (not recorded which). The receptors originated from a human donor with low-grade glioma or glioblastoma, undergoing nonglioma brain surgery, or in good health (not recorded which). Both conserved end residues are part of each CDR3. Each record gives: clone size, D gene, J gene, V gene, CDR3 protein, CDR3 DNA. A D gene is named only where the DNA matches it firmly. Not every row has a clone size; where given, it reads once, few, many or a size class.

size: many; D: NA; J: TRBJ1-3; V: TRBV12-3/TRBV12-4; CDR3: CASSPGHGNTIYF; DNA: TGTGCCAGCAGTCCCGGACATGGAAACACCATATATTTT
size: NA; D: TRBD1; J: TRBJ2-7; V: TRBV29-1; CDR3: CSVETTGTASYEQYF; DNA: TGCAGCGTTGAAACCACCGGGACAGCATCGTACGAGCAGTACTTC
size: many; D: TRBD2; J: TRBJ2-3; V: TRBV7-9; CDR3: CETQRGDSVNTQYF; DNA: TGTGAAACCCAGCGGGGGGATAGTGTAAATACGCAGTATTTT
size: few; D: TRBD2; J: TRBJ2-1; V: TRBV29-1; CDR3: CSVSGLAGAFNEQFF; DNA: TGCAGCGTCTCGGGGTTAGCGGGGGCTTTCAATGAGCAGTTCTTC
size: many; D: NA; J: TRBJ2-2; V: TRBV6-1; CDR3: CASNSGVNTGELFF; DNA: TGTGCCAGCAATTCGGGGGTTAACACCGGGGAGCTGTTTTTT
size: many; D: NA; J: TRBJ2-3; V: TRBV20-1; CDR3: CSARWTDTDTQYF; DNA: TGCAGTGCTAGATGGACAGACACAGATACGCAGTATTTT
size: few; D: NA; J: TRBJ2-3; V: TRBV5-1; CDR3: CASRGTDTDTQYF; DNA: TGCGCCAGCAGGGGGACGGACACAGATACGCAGTATTTT
size: many; D: NA; J: TRBJ2-1; V: TRBV6-1; CDR3: CASRGLNEQFF; DNA: TGTGCCAGCCGTGGGTTAAATGAGCAGTTCTTC
size: many; D: NA; J: TRBJ2-3; V: TRBV12-3/TRBV12-4; CDR3: CASSFGAGDTQYF; DNA: TGTGCCAGCAGTTTTGGGGCCGGGGATACGCAGTATTTT
size: NA; D: NA; J: TRBJ1-6; V: TRBV7-9; CDR3: CASSLEGLSPLHF; DNA: TGTGCCAGCAGCTTAGAAGGGCTTTCACCCCTCCACTTT
size: few; D: NA; J: TRBJ2-5; V: TRBV12-3/TRBV12-4; CDR3: CASSPRGTRQETQYF; DNA: TGTGCCAGCAGCCCCCGCGGGACACGGCAAGAGACCCAGTACTTC
size: many; D: NA; J: TRBJ2-1; V: TRBV6-6; CDR3: CASSYQYQGNEQFF; DNA: TGTGCCAGCAGTTACCAATACCAGGGAAATGAGCAGTTCTTC
size: many; D: TRBD2; J: TRBJ2-3; V: TRBV6-1; CDR3: CASRSRSGGATDTQYF; DNA: TGTGCCAGCAGGTCCCGCAGCGGGGGGGCAACAGATACGCAGTATTTT
size: few; D: NA; J: TRBJ1-1; V: TRBV12-3/TRBV12-4; CDR3: CASSTTGNTEAFF; DNA: TGTGCCAGCAGTACCACGGGGAACACTGAAGCTTTCTTT
size: many; D: NA; J: TRBJ2-7; V: TRBV6-6; CDR3: CASSYSDIFEQYF; DNA: TGTGCCAGCAGTTACTCGGATATTTTCGAGCAGTACTTC
size: many; D: TRBD1; J: TRBJ2-1; V: TRBV20-1; CDR3: CSSTTRGSNEQFF; DNA: TGCAGTTCTACTACCAGGGGGAGCAATGAGCAGTTCTTC
size: NA; D: NA; J: TRBJ1-1; V: TRBV10-3; CDR3: CAISGRAGNTEASF; DNA: TGTGCCATCAGTGGCCGGGCAGGGAACACTGAAGCTTCCTTT
size: few; D: NA; J: TRBJ1-1; V: TRBV5-6; CDR3: CASSFDLPKSGRNTEAFF; DNA: TGTGCCAGCAGCTTCGACTTACCAAAATCCGGGCGGAACACTGAAGCTTTCTTT
size: NA; D: NA; J: TRBJ2-3; V: TRBV5-6; CDR3: CASSLDSTDTQYF; DNA: TGTGCCAGCAGCTTAGACAGCACAGATACGCAGTATTTT
size: many; D: TRBD2; J: TRBJ2-3; V: TRBV20-1; CDR3: CSASDSGGLGTDTQYF; DNA: TGCAGTGCTAGTGATAGCGGGGGGCTGGGCACAGATACGCAGTATTTT
size: few; D: TRBD2; J: TRBJ2-1; V: TRBV24-1; CDR3: CATSDFKGGNEQFF; DNA: TGTGCCACCAGTGATTTCAAGGGAGGGAATGAGCAGTTCTTC
size: NA; D: NA; J: TRBJ2-3; V: TRBV30; CDR3: CALLPPLRDTQYF; DNA: TGTGCCTTGCTTCCGCCCCTGCGGGATACGCAGTATTTT
size: few; D: TRBD2; J: TRBJ2-1; V: TRBV4-1; CDR3: CASSPLSGVGYNEQFF; DNA: TGCGCCAGCAGCCCACTGAGCGGGGTCGGCTACAATGAGCAGTTCTTC
size: many; D: NA; J: TRBJ1-2; V: TRBV28; CDR3: CASSLGHSNYGYTF; DNA: TGTGCCAGCAGTTTAGGACACAGTAACTATGGCTACACCTTC
size: few; D: TRBD1; J: TRBJ1-2; V: TRBV7-2; CDR3: CASSGTGDHGYTF; DNA: TGTGCCAGCAGCGGCACAGGGGATCATGGCTACACCTTC
size: NA; D: NA; J: TRBJ2-5; V: TRBV4-2; CDR3: CASSPAFGAGEETQYF; DNA: TGTGCCAGCAGCCCCGCCTTTGGAGCGGGTGAAGAGACCCAGTACTTC
size: NA; D: TRBD1; J: TRBJ2-5; V: TRBV7-6; CDR3: CASSLGGTGQETQYF; DNA: TGTGCCAGCAGCTTAGGCGGGACAGGTCAAGAGACCCAGTACTTC
size: many; D: NA; J: TRBJ1-5; V: TRBV18; CDR3: CASSSTGSNQPQHF; DNA: TGTGCCAGCTCGTCAACAGGGAGCAATCAGCCCCAGCATTTT
size: NA; D: TRBD2; J: TRBJ2-1; V: TRBV7-3; CDR3: CASSFERGGNINEQFF; DNA: TGTGCCAGCAGCTTCGAGCGGGGGGGCAATATAAATGAGCAGTTCTTC
size: NA; D: TRBD2; J: TRBJ2-1; V: TRBV9; CDR3: CASSTQAGGLNEQFF; DNA: TGTGCCAGCAGCACACAAGCGGGGGGGCTTAATGAGCAGTTCTTC
size: many; D: TRBD1; J: TRBJ1-2; V: TRBV6-1; CDR3: CASTDRDRSYGYTF; DNA: TGTGCCAGCACCGACCGGGACAGGTCCTATGGCTACACCTTC
size: NA; D: NA; J: TRBJ1-6; V: TRBV3-1; CDR3: CASSQAERLSCNSPLHF; DNA: TGTGCCAGCAGCCAAGCAGAACGGCTCTCCTGTAATTCACCCCTCCACTTT
size: few; D: TRBD2; J: TRBJ2-3; V: TRBV4-2; CDR3: CASTKRLAGGSGSSTDTQYF; DNA: TGTGCCAGCACCAAAAGACTAGCGGGGGGGTCCGGCTCAAGCACAGATACGCAGTATTTT
size: NA; D: NA; J: TRBJ2-1; V: TRBV7-9; CDR3: CAGSLEVGTLAYNEQFF; DNA: TGTGCCGGCAGCTTAGAGGTTGGGACTCTGGCCTACAATGAGCAGTTCTTC
size: many; D: TRBD1; J: TRBJ2-3; V: TRBV6-1; CDR3: CASSSGQGEYF; DNA: TGTGCCAGCAGTTCGGGACAGGGGGAGTATTTT